The present TCR beta chain was sequenced within a study of radiation and T cells in renal cell carcinoma. General study findings and limits: In blood, top tumor clones expanded by 2 weeks, shrinking by 4. No pretreatment tumor biopsies were available for baseline clonotypes.

This CDR3 region has 13 residues. CDR1 and CDR2 from the germline V gene are SGDLS and YYNGEE. V lost 0 bases and J lost 5, with 8 bases in between. Assay used: immunoSEQ multiplex PCR; TCRdb lists only in-frame clones, some missing. The sample records about 130,000 clones, over 75% being singletons. With respect to this clone: Its target is unknown.

Documented time point: blood 2 weeks post-SBRT. As to treatment: 15 Gy SBRT to primary tumor, nephrectomy 4 weeks later. The sequence was collected from a man aged 50 to 60 with renal cell carcinoma. The chain recombines TRBV9 with TRBJ1-2, with D possibly matching TRBD1 (5 bases). The sample was blood, taken from a patient whose treatment included radiotherapy and nephrectomy. This CDR3 is CASSVVPGYGYTF. For the CDR3, the DNA is TGTGCCAGCAGCGTAGTCCCAGGGTATGGCTACACCTTC. Looking up the rest from reference TRBV9 and TRBJ1-2 gives the full variable domain: DSGVTQTPKHLITATGQRVTLRCSPRSGDLSVYWYQQSLDQGLQFLIQYYNGEERAKGNILERFSAQQFPDLHSELNLSSLELGDSALYFCASSVVPGYGYTFGSGTRLTVV.